This TCR beta chain was captured by sequencing in a study of CD8+ T cells in alopecia areata. The CDR3 totals 16 residues. The ends were cut back, 4 bases at V and 6 bases at J, with 23 bases in the middle. Per the germline V gene, CDR1 is SGHDT and CDR2 is YYEEEE. RNA was isolated and reverse transcribed to cDNA, the sequencing template. Using immunoSEQ multiplex PCR, the repertoire was profiled, and TCRdb retains in-frame clones only, with some absent. The sample includes 70,000 or so clones, roughly 60% seen only once; the top ten take approximately 17%. The starting material was CD8+ T cells sorted from blood, obtained at week 0. This TCR derives from a human donor with alopecia areata. The J gene is TRBJ2-7, the V gene TRBV5-6; a weak D match, TRBD1 (5 bases). The CDR3 DNA sequence: TGTGCCAGCAGCGATCAAACAGGCTCCTACTCTACCGAGCAGTACTTC. It yields the protein CASSDQTGSYSTEQYF.